This TCR beta chain was recorded in a study of PD-1 blockade in classical Hodgkin lymphoma. Study-level information: On a schedule of every 2 weeks, patients received nivolumab 3 mg/kg intravenously. Study conclusions and caveats: Newly diagnosed patients and complete responders had comparable diversity at baseline. Lower baseline TCR diversity was reported for newly diagnosed patients than for healthy donors.

Comment on this clone: The antigen remains unidentified.

Documented time point: cycle 4 day 1 (C4D1), after less than seven weeks of nivolumab. Relapse after autologous stem cell transplantation occurred in every patient, and brentuximab vedotin exposure varied. Patients' outcomes at their best amounted to complete response, partial response or progressive disease. TCRdb's table, derived via immunoSEQ multiplex PCR, lists solely in-frame clones and lacks some. The data contain about 41,000 clones, 55% to 70% of them singletons. There are 16 residues in the CDR3. V was clipped by 5 bases and J by 4 bases; unmatched bases: 10. CDR1 is LNHDA, CDR2 SQIVND, per germline (reference sequence).

Here the sequenced sample was peripheral blood mononuclear cells (PBMCs), taken before the fourth cycle of nivolumab. This TCR was recovered from a human donor with classical Hodgkin lymphoma. V gene TRBV19 combines with J gene TRBJ2-1; 8 bases line up with TRBD2. Here the CDR3 reads CASSLVAGRGYNEQFF. The CDR3 DNA reads TGTGCCAGTAGTCTGGTAGCGGGGCGGGGGTACAATGAGCAGTTCTTC.